This T cell receptor beta chain was sequenced in a study of blood T cell repertoires in COVID-19. Followed over time, Seattle patients had been enrolled while infection was active. The CDR3 spans 13 residues. Trimming cost V 2 bases and J 6 bases, with 11 bases left between them. The germline CDR1 and CDR2 sequences are SGHDT and YYEEEE. Repertoires were generated with immunoSEQ multiplex PCR, while TCRdb's copy carries only in-frame clones and drops some. The data show some 87,000 clones, about 87% seen once. The sample taken for sequencing was peripheral blood. The chain combines TRBV5-6 with TRBJ1-2; possible D gene TRBD1, 5 bases. The TCR was taken from a human donor with COVID-19, enrolled during active disease. The donor label of this sample is uncertain. In DNA form, the CDR3 reads TGTGCCAGCAGCTTTCCGCCAGGGAATGGCTACACCTTC. It codes for CASSFPPGNGYTF.